The present T cell receptor beta chain was sequenced within a study of T cell clonotyping in hematopoietic cell transplantation. The CDR3 runs to 11 residues. Trimming took off 3 bases at V and 7 bases at J, with 10 bases between the two ends. Germline V CDR1 and CDR2: SQVTM, ANQGSEA. Profiling relied on immunoSEQ multiplex PCR, and the TCRdb table lists in-frame clones only, not all of them. The sample yields more than 12,000 clones, approximately 93% seen once. The sequences come from PBMCs, collected 30 days after allogeneic stem cell transplant. The chain has TRBV29-1 and TRBJ2-7; D may be TRBD1 or TRBD2 (5 bases each). The receptor comes from a male patient between 60 and 69 years old who had an allogeneic stem cell transplant from an unrelated donor, so the T cells may come from the graft donor. Some clones in this sample may be carry-over from other donors' samples. The CDR3 reads CSVDRGREQYF. In DNA, the CDR3 is TGCAGCGTTGACCGGGGCCGGGAGCAGTACTTC.